Each of the 29 T cell receptor beta chains below was sequenced from the same sample in a study of T cell changes during pregnancy in multiple sclerosis. Sequencing used immunoSEQ multiplex PCR; TCRdb keeps in-frame clones, though not all of them. The data show 40,000 to 60,000 clones, approximately 91% seen once. The material was CD4+ T cells from peripheral blood mononuclear cells, obtained in the third trimester of pregnancy. Receptors originate from a female donor with multiple sclerosis, enrolled in a pregnancy study.

The genes are TRBV9 and TRBJ1-3; weak D call: TRBD1 (5 bases). This CDR3 is built from 13 residues. Germline-derived CDR1 and CDR2 are SGDLS and YYNGEE. Trimming cost V 4 bases and J 4 bases, with 9 bases left between them. The CDR3 sequence: CASSTWTGNTIYF. The CDR3, as DNA: TGTGCCAGCAGCACCTGGACAGGAAACACCATATATTTT.

This clone was found a few times. DNA for the CDR3: TGTGCCTGGAGGACAGGGAAGACTGAAGCTTTCTTT. Protein product: CAWRTGKTEAFF. This rearrangement joins TRBV30 to TRBJ1-1; 7 nucleotides agree with TRBD1. The germline gives CDR1 GTSNPN, CDR2 SVGIG (reference sequence). V trimming: 3 bases; J trimming: 5 bases; junction bases outside the gene matches: 3. The CDR3 is made up of 12 amino acids.

This clone was counted a single time. V is TRBV5-5 and J is TRBJ2-3; D might be TRBD2 (5 bases). Germline V CDR1 and CDR2: SGHKS, YYEKEE (reference sequence). The CDR3 has 16 amino acids. V lost 4 bases and J 2 bases, leaving 17 bases between the germline ends. DNA for the CDR3: TGTGCCAGCAGCCGGGGTGGGTCACGGTCCACAGATACGCAGTATTTT. Protein: CASSRGGSRSTDTQYF.

V and J are TRBV4-1 and TRBJ2-2; TRBD2 matches 13 bases. This CDR3 region has 20 residues. The germline CDR1 and CDR2 sequences are MGHRA and YSYEKL. After removal of 1 base from V and 4 bases from J, the junction contained 12 bases not matched to a gene. CDR3 in DNA: TGCGCCAGCAGCCAAGTCCCCCTAACTAGCGGGGGGGCATTCACCGGGGAGCTGTTTTTT. It yields the protein CASSQVPLTSGGAFTGELFF.

V gene TRBV19 combines with J gene TRBJ1-6; D uncertain. The CDR3 is 15 residues long. The germline CDR1 and CDR2 sequences are LNHDA and SQIVND (reference sequence). The germline V and J ends were trimmed by 5 bases and 7 bases, with 15 bases remaining between them. DNA for the CDR3: TGTGCCAGTAGTTTCCAGACTTTACTAAATTCACCCCTCCACTTT. The encoded protein is CASSFQTLLNSPLHF.

J is TRBJ1-2 and V is TRBV4-2; D possibly corresponds to TRBD1 (5 bases). The CDR3 spans 15 residues. Trimming removed 0 bases at V and 5 bases at J, with 13 bases between. Germline V CDR1 and CDR2: LGHNA, YNFKEQ. CDR3 bases: TGTGCCAGCAGCCAAGATTTGGACACGGAGTATGGCTACACCTTC. Its translation: CASSQDLDTEYGYTF.

The V and J genes are TRBV9 and TRBJ2-3; 7 bases line up with TRBD1. With V trimmed by 4 bases and J by 3 bases, 11 bases remained unmatched. Germline-derived CDR1 and CDR2 are SGDLS and YYNGEE. This CDR3 is 16 amino acids long. The CDR3 sequence: CASSFNRDRDTDTQYF. As DNA, the CDR3 is TGTGCCAGCAGCTTCAACCGGGACAGAGATACAGATACGCAGTATTTT.

The V and J genes are TRBV9 and TRBJ2-7, with unresolved D. Trimming took 4 bases from V and 0 from J, leaving 14 bases between them. The CDR3 runs 15 residues. Looked up from germline, CDR1 is SGDLS and CDR2 is YYNGEE. The CDR3 nucleotides read TGTGCCAGCAGCCCAGACATGCTGAGCTCCTACGAGCAGTACTTC. It yields the protein CASSPDMLSSYEQYF.

This sequence joins TRBV5-6 and TRBJ2-1; D is undetermined. Germline CDR1 reads SGHDT; CDR2 reads YYEEEE. The CDR3 consists of 17 residues. The germline V and J ends were trimmed by 2 bases and 7 bases, with 22 bases remaining between them. CDR3 coding DNA: TGTGCCAGCAGCTTTGCTCTGGAGCCAATCACCCAGAATGAGCAGTTCTTC. It is translated as CASSFALEPITQNEQFF.

The chain carries TRBV6-5 and TRBJ1-4; maybe TRBD1 (5 bases). Between the trimmed V and J ends, which lost 2 bases and 7 bases, there was a span of 11 bases. CDR3 length equals 14 residues. CDR1 is MNHEY, CDR2 SVGAGI, per germline. Written as DNA, the CDR3 is TGTGCCAGCAGTTACGGCGGGGCTGGTGAAAAACTGTTTTTT. Its translation is CASSYGGAGEKLFF.

This rearrangement joins TRBV19 to TRBJ2-6, with D maybe TRBD1 (6 bases). Trimming shortened V by 5 bases and J by 0 bases, and 14 bases separated the two germline ends. CDR1 is LNHDA, CDR2 SQIVND, per germline (reference sequence). This CDR3 contains 17 residues. This chain's CDR3 is CASSSRDKSSGANVLTF. In DNA form, the CDR3 reads TGTGCCAGTAGTTCACGGGACAAGAGCTCTGGGGCCAACGTCCTGACTTTC.

The V and J genes are TRBV6-5 and TRBJ2-7; 9 bases map to TRBD2. The CDR3 has 16 amino acids. CDR1 MNHEY and CDR2 SVGAGI come from the germline V gene. V gave up 0 bases and J gave up 0 bases; unmatched junction bases: 3. CDR3 nucleotides: TGTGCCAGCAGTTACTCTAGCGGGGGCGCCTCCTACGAGCAGTACTTC. This encodes CASSYSSGGASYEQYF.

V and J are TRBV4-1 and TRBJ2-1; the D gene is possibly TRBD2 (5 bases). V shed 1 base and J shed 0 bases, with 7 bases lying between them. The CDR3 consists of 15 residues. The germline V gene encodes CDR1 MGHRA and CDR2 YSYEKL. This chain's CDR3 is CASSQASHSYNEQFF. The CDR3 nucleotides are TGCGCCAGCAGCCAAGCTAGCCACTCCTACAATGAGCAGTTCTTC.

This sequence joins TRBV11-2 and TRBJ1-1; a possible D gene is TRBD1 (5 bases). The germline V gene has CDR1 SGHAT and CDR2 FQNNGV. This CDR3 region has 13 residues. The V end was cut by 3 bases, the J end by 6 bases, with 11 bases between. The CDR3 sequence is CASSFGAVAEAFF. The CDR3 DNA follows: TGTGCCAGCAGCTTTGGGGCTGTCGCTGAAGCTTTCTTT.

J is TRBJ2-4 and V is TRBV2; tentatively, D is TRBD2 (6 bases). V was trimmed by 3 bases and J by 0 bases, leaving 12 bases between them. The CDR3 loop spans 16 amino acids. The germline V gene has CDR1 SNHLY and CDR2 FYNNEI. CDR3 loop: CASSENGGLAKNIQYF. CDR3 coding DNA: TGTGCCAGCAGTGAGAACGGGGGTCTAGCCAAAAACATTCAGTACTTC.

The V and J genes are TRBV29-1 and TRBJ1-2; tentatively, D is TRBD1 (6 bases). The CDR3 totals 12 residues. Looked up from germline, CDR1 is SQVTM and CDR2 is ANQGSEA. Trimming pared 4 bases from V and 4 bases from J, leaving 10 bases between. CDR3 DNA: TGCAGCGTTGTAGGGGGTCCCTATGGCTACACCTTC. Translating it yields CSVVGGPYGYTF.

CDR3 nucleotides: TGTGCCAGCAGCGGACCAGCGGGGGGGTTAGCAGATACGCAGTATTTT. It specifies CASSGPAGGLADTQYF. The rearrangement joins TRBV11-2 to TRBJ2-3; 10 bases match TRBD2. Germline values: CDR1 SGHAT, CDR2 FQNNGV. With V trimmed by 5 bases and J by 4 bases, 9 bases remained unmatched. The CDR3 is made up of 16 amino acids.

The rearrangement links TRBV6-4 to TRBJ2-2, with 9 bases identical to TRBD1. The germline CDR1 and CDR2 sequences are MRHNA and SNTAGT. V shed 9 bases and J 5 bases; nucleotides not matched to a gene: 7. This CDR3 has 14 residues. The CDR3 loop is CASARDRVTGELFF. The DNA of the CDR3 is TGTGCCAGTGCCCGGGACAGGGTAACCGGGGAGCTGTTTTTT.

The chain links TRBV12-5 to TRBJ1-3; D may be TRBD1 (5 bases). The CDR3 runs 17 residues. Germline-derived CDR1 and CDR2 are LGHNT and FRNRAP. V shed 3 bases and J shed 9 bases, with 24 bases lying between them. The CDR3 is CASGFLGEAPSGGTIYF. CDR3 nucleotide sequence: TGTGCTAGTGGTTTCCTCGGGGAGGCCCCCTCCGGGGGCACCATATATTTT.

The chain is built from TRBV9 and TRBJ2-5; TRBD2 might be the D (6 bases). CDR1 and CDR2 from the germline V gene are SGDLS and YYNGEE. Trimming removed 1 base from V and 5 bases from J, with 12 bases in between. CDR3 length equals 14 residues. The CDR3 DNA is TGTGCCAGCAGCGTAACCGGGACTTTGGAGACCCAGTACTTC. Its protein product is CASSVTGTLETQYF.

The rearrangement links TRBV12-5 to TRBJ2-2; maybe TRBD1 (6 bases). This CDR3 region has 16 residues. Germline assignment: CDR1 LGHNT and CDR2 FRNRAP. V lost 4 bases and J 4 bases, leaving 16 bases between the germline ends. CDR3 coding DNA: TGTGCTAGTGGTTCCCCCAGGGGTAGGGTCACCGGGGAGCTGTTTTTT. Its protein product is CASGSPRGRVTGELFF.

The chain links TRBV6-5 to TRBJ2-5; unclear D gene. The V gene lost 0 bases and the J gene lost 5 bases, with 13 bases spanning the gap. CDR1 MNHEY and CDR2 SVGAGI come from the germline V gene. The CDR3 loop spans 15 amino acids. As DNA, the CDR3 is TGTGCCAGCAGTTACTCGATCCAGGTCACGGAGACCCAGTACTTC. Its translation is CASSYSIQVTETQYF.

This chain uses TRBV7-9 with TRBJ1-1, with D hard to call. CDR3 size: 13 residues. Trimming removed 5 bases from V and 4 bases from J, with 11 bases in between. The germline V gene encodes CDR1 SEHNR and CDR2 FQNEAQ (reference sequence). The CDR3 protein is CASSHGVPTEAFF. DNA for the CDR3: TGTGCCAGCAGCCACGGGGTGCCCACTGAAGCTTTCTTT.

This chain connects TRBV6-6 to TRBJ2-2, with D tentatively TRBD2 (6 bases). The CDR3 has 13 amino acids. The V and J ends lost 2 bases and 6 bases respectively, with 7 bases between them. Germline assignment: CDR1 MNHNY and CDR2 SVGAGI (reference sequence). The CDR3 reads CASSYGGAGELFF. The CDR3 DNA is TGTGCCAGCAGTTACGGAGGGGCCGGGGAGCTGTTTTTT.

CDR3 region: CSVVTSGGSTDTQYF. The DNA for the CDR3 is TGCAGCGTCGTAACTAGCGGGGGAAGTACAGATACGCAGTATTTT. The chain recombines TRBV29-1 with TRBJ2-3, with 11 bases aligning to TRBD2. Unmatched junction bases numbered 8, after V lost 6 bases and J lost 3 bases. Germline CDR1 SQVTM, CDR2 ANQGSEA. The CDR3 runs 15 residues.

Worth noting for this clone: The junction departs from the called germline gene at one end, perhaps through a read error. The J gene is TRBJ1-1, the V gene TRBV11-2; 8 positions match TRBD1. Germline CDR1 is SGHAT and CDR2 is FQNNGV. The CDR3 loop spans 17 amino acids. The CDR3 DNA follows: TGTGCCAGCAGCTTAGGGGGACACAGGGGGTTGAAGACTGAAGCTTTCTTT. Its translation: CASSLGGHRGLKTEAFF.

The J gene is TRBJ1-1, the V gene TRBV9, with 8 positions matching TRBD1. The germline V gene has CDR1 SGDLS and CDR2 YYNGEE. With V trimmed by 0 bases and J by 8 bases, 3 bases remained unmatched. The CDR3 length is 13 residues. DNA for the CDR3: TGTGCCAGCAGCGTAGCCCAGGGGGCGGAAGCTTTCTTT. Protein sequence: CASSVAQGAEAFF.

This chain joins TRBV18 and TRBJ1-5; the D gene is possibly TRBD1 (6 bases). Germline loops: CDR1 KGHSH, CDR2 LQKENI. V shed 2 bases and J shed 9 bases, with 17 bases lying between them. This CDR3 contains 15 residues. The CDR3 is CASSPMGAGLRPQHF. The CDR3 region has the DNA TGTGCCAGCTCACCAATGGGGGCTGGGCTTCGGCCCCAGCATTTT.

V gene TRBV7-3 combines with J gene TRBJ2-7; 14 bases are shared with TRBD2. The CDR3 extends over 15 amino acids. Trimming cost V 5 bases and J 7 bases; bases outside gene matches: 7. Germline V gene data show CDR1 as SGHTA and CDR2 as FQGTGA. In DNA form, the CDR3 reads TGTGCCAGCAGCGCAAGGGGACTAGCGGGGGCAGAGCAGTACTTC. Translation gives CASSARGLAGAEQYF.